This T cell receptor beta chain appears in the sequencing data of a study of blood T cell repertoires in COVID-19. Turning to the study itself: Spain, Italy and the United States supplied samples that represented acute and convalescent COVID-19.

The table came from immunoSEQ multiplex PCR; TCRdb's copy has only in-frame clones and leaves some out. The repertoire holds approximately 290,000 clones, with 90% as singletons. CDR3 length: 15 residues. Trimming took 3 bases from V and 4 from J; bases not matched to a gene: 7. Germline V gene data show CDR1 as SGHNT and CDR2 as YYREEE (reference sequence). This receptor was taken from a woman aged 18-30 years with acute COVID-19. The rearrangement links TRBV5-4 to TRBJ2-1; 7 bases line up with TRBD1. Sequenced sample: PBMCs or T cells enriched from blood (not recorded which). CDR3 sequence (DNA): TGTGCCAGCAGCTGGTACAGGGGTAATTACAATGAGCAGTTCTTC. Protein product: CASSWYRGNYNEQFF.